These 26 T cell receptor beta chains were sequenced from one sample in a study of blood T cell repertoires in COVID-19. TCRdb's copy holds only in-frame clones and misses some; the assay was immunoSEQ multiplex PCR. The table shows about 200,000 clones, with over 70% occurring only once. Sequencing was carried out using peripheral blood. These receptor sequences come from a man aged 40-49 years with acute or convalescent COVID-19.

The chain uses TRBV6-2 or TRBV6-3 and TRBJ2-3, with D tentatively TRBD2 (6 bases). Deletions cut 4 bases from V and 4 bases from J, with 18 bases between. The CDR3 consists of 16 residues. CDR1 MNHEY and CDR2 SVGEGT come from the germline V gene. In DNA, the CDR3 is TGTGCCAGCAGTTCCTTAGCGGTTACCCGGGCAGATACGCAGTATTTT. Residues: CASSSLAVTRADTQYF.

The V and J genes are TRBV5-1 and TRBJ2-1; the match to TRBD1 covers 8 bases. V was pared by 6 bases and J by 2 bases, with 4 bases of the junction left unmatched. CDR1 SGHRS and CDR2 YFSETQ come from the germline V gene. There are 14 residues in the CDR3. CDR3 bases: TGCGCCAGCACCCCAGGGGGCGCCTACAATGAGCAGTTCTTC. Its protein is CASTPGGAYNEQFF.

This clone was recorded a few times. The V and J genes are TRBV29-1 and TRBJ2-7, with 8 positions matching TRBD1. The CDR3 loop spans 13 amino acids. Germline CDR1 SQVTM, CDR2 ANQGSEA. V lost 6 bases, J lost 0 bases, and 4 bases stayed unmatched. The CDR3 spells CSVPGQASYEQYF. CDR3 DNA: TGCAGCGTCCCGGGACAGGCCTCCTACGAGCAGTACTTC.

The CDR3 is CASSWTADYEQYF. For the CDR3, the DNA is TGTGCCAGCAGTTGGACAGCCGACTACGAGCAGTACTTC. The chain has TRBV6-5 and TRBJ2-7; weak D call: TRBD1 (6 bases). The V gene lost 4 bases and the J gene lost 3 bases, with 10 bases spanning the gap. Looked up from germline, CDR1 is MNHEY and CDR2 is SVGAGI. The CDR3 totals 13 residues.

This chain links TRBV15 with TRBJ1-2; D is possibly TRBD1 (5 bases). CDR3 length equals 13 residues. Trimming pared 5 bases from V and 2 bases from J, leaving 9 bases between. CDR1 is LNHNV, CDR2 YYDKDF, per germline (reference sequence). DNA of the CDR3: TGTGCCACCAGCCCGGACATCAACTATGGCTACACCTTC. As protein: CATSPDINYGYTF.

The genes are TRBV28 and TRBJ2-1; tentative D call: TRBD2 (6 bases). CDR3 length equals 12 residues. V lost 10 bases to trimming and J lost 9 bases, with 16 bases between them. Germline V gene data show CDR1 as MDHEN and CDR2 as SYDVKM. CDR3 residues: CATRGGAGEQFF. DNA of the CDR3: TGTGCCACCCGAGGAGGGGCAGGTGAGCAGTTCTTC.

The V gene is TRBV7-9, the J gene TRBJ1-2; D is ambiguous. V lost 0 bases and J 2 bases, leaving 7 bases between the germline ends. Germline V gives CDR1 SEHNR, CDR2 FQNEAQ (reference sequence). The CDR3 totals 14 residues. The DNA of the CDR3 is TGTGCCAGCAGCTTAGCGACAACAAACTATGGCTACACCTTC. Translated: CASSLATTNYGYTF.

The chain joins TRBV5-4 to TRBJ2-7; 11 bases align to TRBD2. The CDR3 contains 15 residues. V was clipped by 4 bases and J by 2 bases; unmatched bases: 5. Germline-derived CDR1 and CDR2 are SGHNT and YYREEE (reference sequence). For the CDR3, the DNA is TGTGCCAGCAGCACCCGACTAGCGGGACCCTACGAGCAGTACTTC. Its protein product is CASSTRLAGPYEQYF.

This chain uses TRBV2 with TRBJ2-3, with a possible D match to TRBD2 (6 bases). CDR1 is SNHLY and CDR2 is FYNNEI in the germline V gene. This CDR3 spans 15 amino acids. Trimming removed 2 bases at V and 0 bases at J, with 9 bases between. CDR3 loop: CASSERGLSTDTQYF. The CDR3 DNA sequence: TGTGCCAGCAGTGAAAGGGGACTCAGCACAGATACGCAGTATTTT.

The chain links TRBV5-1 to TRBJ2-7; 8 nucleotides match TRBD2. The CDR3 is 16 residues long. Trimming at V came to 4 bases and at J to 3 bases, leaving 12 bases not matched to a gene. Looked up from germline, CDR1 is SGHRS and CDR2 is YFSETQ. CDR3 sequence reads: CASSPGTAGGVYEQYF. The CDR3 region has the DNA TGCGCCAGCAGCCCAGGAACGGCGGGAGGAGTCTACGAGCAGTACTTC.

A few counts support this clone. This sequence joins TRBV6-5 and TRBJ1-2, with a possible D match to TRBD1 (5 bases). The V end was cut by 0 bases, the J end by 2 bases, with 10 bases between. In germline, CDR1 is MNHEY, CDR2 SVGAGI. The CDR3 loop spans 15 amino acids. The CDR3 reads CASSYSWDSNYGYTF. CDR3 in DNA: TGTGCCAGCAGTTACTCGTGGGACTCCAACTATGGCTACACCTTC.

The J gene is TRBJ1-1, the V gene TRBV11-3; D is unclear. Germline assignment: CDR1 SGHNT and CDR2 YENEEA. This CDR3 region has 13 residues. V was pared by 4 bases and J by 8 bases, with 14 bases between. The CDR3 loop reads CASSSGPGREAFF. In DNA form, the CDR3 reads TGTGCCAGCAGCTCCGGCCCGGGGAGAGAAGCTTTCTTT.

This sequence joins TRBV30 and TRBJ1-6, with TRBD1 identical over 7 bases. The CDR3 length is 14 residues. CDR1 is GTSNPN, CDR2 SVGIG, per germline (reference sequence). Trimming took 2 bases from V and 5 from J; bases not matched to a gene: 3. In DNA form, the CDR3 reads TGTGCCTGGAGTAAGGGACAGAATAATTCACCCCTCCACTTT. It translates to CAWSKGQNNSPLHF.

This clone showed up just a few times. This sequence joins TRBV12-3 or TRBV12-4 and TRBJ1-5; D is ambiguous. Trimming removed 0 bases from V and 5 bases from J, with 5 bases in between. There are 13 residues in the CDR3. In DNA form, the CDR3 reads TGTGCCAGCAGTTTAGCCCAGGATCAGCCCCAGCATTTT. Its protein product is CASSLAQDQPQHF.

The rearrangement uses TRBV6-2 or TRBV6-3 and TRBJ2-3; a possible D gene is TRBD2 (8 bases). The CDR3 has 17 amino acids. Trimming took off 5 bases at V and 4 bases at J, with 22 bases between the two ends. Looked up from germline, CDR1 is MNHEY and CDR2 is SVGEGT. CDR3: CASSSRATSDRADTQYF. Written as DNA, the CDR3 is TGTGCCAGCAGTAGTAGGGCGACTAGCGACAGGGCAGATACGCAGTATTTT.

This clone has more than one count but fewer than ten. This chain links TRBV6-5 with TRBJ2-2, with 7 nucleotides matching TRBD2. Germline values: CDR1 MNHEY, CDR2 SVGAGI. V lost 8 bases and J lost 7; bases outside the gene matches: 4. There are 12 residues in the CDR3. The CDR3 loop is CASGRAGGELFF. CDR3 DNA: TGTGCCAGCGGGAGGGCTGGCGGGGAGCTGTTTTTT.

V and J are TRBV4-1 and TRBJ1-4; 7 bases map to TRBD1. The junction had 13 bases not matched to a gene; V was cut back by 7 bases and J by 8 bases. The CDR3 is made up of 15 amino acids. Germline V lookup: CDR1 MGHRA, CDR2 YSYEKL. CDR3 nucleotides: TGCGCCAGCACCAAGGACAGGCGGATAAGCGAAAAACTGTTTTTT. Translating it yields CASTKDRRISEKLFF.

This clone was recorded once. This sequence joins TRBV9 and TRBJ1-2, with a weak D call TRBD1 (6 bases). The V and J ends lost 7 bases and 5 bases respectively, with 18 bases between them. The CDR3 is 14 amino acids. CDR1 and CDR2 from the germline V gene are SGDLS and YYNGEE. The CDR3 loop reads CASSAYREAYGYTF. CDR3 nucleotides: TGTGCCAGCTCGGCTTACAGGGAAGCTTATGGCTACACCTTC.

The CDR3 DNA follows: TGCGCCAGCAGCTTAAGCGGGAGGAACCAAGAGACCCAGTACTTC. It specifies CASSLSGRNQETQYF. This chain uses TRBV5-1 with TRBJ2-5; 9 bases line up with TRBD2. The germline CDR1 and CDR2 sequences are SGHRS and YFSETQ. The CDR3 spans 15 residues. V lost 2 bases to trimming and J lost 0 bases; unmatched junction nucleotides: 2. Drawing the rest from reference TRBV5-1 and TRBJ2-5, the complete variable domain is KAGVTQTPRYLIKTRGQQVTLSCSPISGHRSVSWYQQTPGQGLQFLFEYFSETQRNKGNFPGRFSGRQFSNSRSEMNVSTLELGDSALYLCASSLSGRNQETQYFGPGTRLLVL.

CDR3 nucleotide sequence: TGTGCCAGCAGCTTGGGGTGGAGTAGCGGGAGACCATACGAGCAGTACTTC. Its protein product is CASSLGWSSGRPYEQYF. The genes are TRBV5-4 and TRBJ2-7; 9 positions agree with TRBD2. This CDR3 comprises 17 residues. The trim removed 0 bases at V and 4 bases at J, leaving 11 bases unmatched. Germline V lookup: CDR1 SGHNT, CDR2 YYREEE (reference sequence). The whole variable domain, filled in from reference TRBV5-4 and TRBJ2-7, reads ETGVTQSPTHLIKTRGQQVTLRCSSQSGHNTVSWYQQALGQGPQFIFQYYREEENGRGNFPPRFSGLQFPNYSSELNVNALELDDSALYLCASSLGWSSGRPYEQYFGPGTRLTVT.

This clone was observed a handful of times. The rearrangement links TRBV11-3 to TRBJ1-1; D unresolved. This CDR3 comprises 13 residues. Trimming left V 0 bases short and J 5 bases short, with 7 bases between. Germline CDR1 reads SGHNT; CDR2 reads YENEEA. Written as DNA, the CDR3 is TGTGCCAGCAGCTTAGATTGGAGGACTGAAGCTTTCTTT. As protein: CASSLDWRTEAFF.

The chain recombines TRBV7-2 with TRBJ2-5; TRBD2 aligns across 7 bases. Germline values: CDR1 SGHTA, CDR2 FQGNSA. Trimming took 1 base from V and 2 from J; bases not matched to a gene: 4. This CDR3 comprises 15 residues. CDR3 sequence reads: CASSLGAGSQETQYF. The CDR3 nucleotides are TGTGCCAGCAGCTTAGGAGCGGGATCTCAAGAGACCCAGTACTTC. Based on the CDR3 plus reference TRBV7-2 and TRBJ2-5, the full variable domain is GAGVSQSPSNKVTEKGKDVELRCDPISGHTALYWYRQSLGQGLEFLIYFQGNSAPDKSGLPSDRFSAERTGGSVSTLTIQRTQQEDSAVYLCASSLGAGSQETQYFGPGTRLLVL.

The chain combines TRBV27 with TRBJ1-2; maybe TRBD1 (5 bases). From germline, CDR1 is MNHEY and CDR2 SMNVEV (reference sequence). With 2 bases removed from V and 8 bases from J, the gap between germline ends came to 9 bases. The CDR3 runs to 12 residues. The CDR3 nucleotides read TGTGCCAGCAGTTTAGGGGGGGAAGGCTACACCTTC. It translates to CASSLGGEGYTF.

V usage is TRBV3-1 (or the pseudogene TRBV3-2) and J usage is TRBJ1-2; 8 nucleotides agree with TRBD1. V was pared by 4 bases and J by 8 bases, with 6 bases of the junction left unmatched. Germline lookup yields CDR1 LGHDT and CDR2 YNNKEL (reference sequence). CDR3 length: 13 amino acids. For the CDR3, the DNA is TGTGCCAGCAGCCCGGTACAGGGGGGCGGCTACACCTTC. It codes for CASSPVQGGGYTF.

The chain joins TRBV2 to TRBJ1-1; perhaps TRBD1 as D (6 bases). This CDR3 has 12 amino acids. V was shortened by 6 bases and J by 1 base, with 6 bases between the two germline ends. Germline-derived CDR1 and CDR2 are SNHLY and FYNNEI. The CDR3 spells CASRTGNTEAFF. The CDR3 bases are TGTGCCAGCAGGACAGGGAACACTGAAGCTTTCTTT.

Notes on this clone: The same CDR3 arises from other DNA sequences in this sample as well. The V and J genes are TRBV29-1 and TRBJ2-3; 10 nucleotides align to TRBD1. J lost 3 bases, V lost 5 bases, and 2 bases had no gene match. This CDR3 region has 13 residues. Germline V gives CDR1 SQVTM, CDR2 ANQGSEA. The CDR3 DNA reads as TGCAGCGTTCCGGGACAGGGGACAGATACGCAGTATTTT. This translates into CSVPGQGTDTQYF.